Listed below are T cell receptor beta chains from one sample, sequenced in a study of blood T cell repertoires in COVID-19. The method was immunoSEQ multiplex PCR; TCRdb's version includes in-frame clones alone and lacks a portion of them. Altogether 300,000 to 450,000 clones are present, roughly 89% being singletons, with the ten largest covering 3% to 4%. Sequencing input: peripheral blood. Receptors were obtained from a woman aged 55-75 years with COVID-19, enrolled during active disease. Both conserved end residues are part of each CDR3. A D gene is named only where the DNA matches it firmly. The size entry is marked missing in some rows and otherwise reads once, few, many or a size class.

size: -
J: TRBJ1-2
D: TRBD1
V: TRBV29-1
CDR3: CSVQTGHGYTF
DNA: TGCAGCGTTCAGACAGGGCATGGCTACACCTTC

size: -
J: TRBJ2-6
D: -
V: TRBV9
CDR3: CASSALSSGANVLTF
DNA: TGTGCCAGCAGCGCTCTAAGCTCTGGGGCCAACGTCCTGACTTTC

size: -
J: TRBJ1-2
D: TRBD1
V: TRBV29-1
CDR3: CSVAGQGNGGYTF
DNA: TGCAGCGTCGCTGGACAGGGGAACGGTGGCTACACCTTC

size: -
J: TRBJ1-4
D: TRBD1
V: TRBV2
CDR3: CASRENRGTNEKLFF
DNA: TGTGCCAGCAGGGAGAACAGGGGGACTAATGAAAAACTGTTTTTT

size: once
J: TRBJ1-5
D: TRBD1
V: TRBV4-1
CDR3: CASSRTGNSNQPQHF
DNA: TGCGCCAGCAGCCGGACAGGAAATAGCAATCAGCCCCAGCATTTT

size: -
J: TRBJ1-2
D: -
V: TRBV10-3
CDR3: CAISGQAGRGYTF
DNA: TGTGCCATCAGTGGCCAGGCGGGTCGTGGCTACACCTTC

size: -
J: TRBJ2-1
D: -
V: TRBV19
CDR3: CASSRGYNEQFF
DNA: TGTGCCAGTAGTAGAGGGTACAATGAGCAGTTCTTC

size: -
J: TRBJ2-1
D: -
V: TRBV9
CDR3: CASSVAQNSYNEQFF
DNA: TGTGCCAGCAGCGTAGCCCAGAACTCCTACAATGAGCAGTTCTTC

size: -
J: TRBJ2-7
D: TRBD2
V: TRBV5-6
CDR3: CASSVGLAGGSGYEQYF
DNA: TGTGCCAGCAGCGTGGGACTAGCGGGGGGGAGCGGGTACGAGCAGTACTTC

size: few
J: TRBJ1-2
D: TRBD1
V: TRBV6-5
CDR3: CASMGQGIGYTF
DNA: TGTGCCAGCATGGGACAGGGGATAGGCTACACCTTC

size: -
J: TRBJ1-3
D: TRBD1
V: TRBV3-1/TRBV3-2
CDR3: CASSQVVGTEFITTIYF
DNA: TGTGCCAGCAGCCAAGTGGTTGGGACAGAGTTTATAACCACCATATATTTT

size: -
J: TRBJ1-3
D: TRBD1
V: TRBV6-2/TRBV6-3
CDR3: CASSSTGSGNTIYF
DNA: TGTGCCAGCAGTTCGACAGGGTCCGGAAACACCATATATTTT

size: -
J: TRBJ1-1
D: -
V: TRBV5-1
CDR3: CASSFGGVGTEAFF
DNA: TGCGCCAGCAGCTTTGGAGGGGTGGGCACTGAAGCTTTCTTT

size: -
J: TRBJ1-1
D: -
V: TRBV18
CDR3: CASSPDWGPTEAFF
DNA: TGTGCCAGCTCACCGGATTGGGGGCCCACTGAAGCTTTCTTT

size: -
J: TRBJ2-7
D: -
V: TRBV12-3/TRBV12-4
CDR3: CASSTPGSYEQYF
DNA: TGTGCCAGCAGTACCCCGGGGAGCTACGAGCAGTACTTC

size: -
J: TRBJ2-7
D: TRBD1
V: TRBV28
CDR3: CASIPRTGGYEQYF
DNA: TGTGCCAGCATCCCCAGGACAGGGGGCTACGAGCAGTACTTC

size: -
J: TRBJ1-5
D: -
V: TRBV19
CDR3: CASSKDRSNQPQHF
DNA: TGTGCCAGTAGTAAGGACAGAAGCAATCAGCCCCAGCATTTT

size: few
J: TRBJ2-7
D: TRBD1
V: TRBV6-5
CDR3: CASSHGQGLYEQYF
DNA: TGTGCCAGCAGCCACGGACAGGGGCTCTACGAGCAGTACTTC

size: -
J: TRBJ2-1
D: TRBD1
V: TRBV7-9
CDR3: CASSSGSGGLVYNEQFF
DNA: TGTGCCAGCAGCTCCGGTTCAGGGGGCCTGGTCTACAATGAGCAGTTCTTC

size: -
J: TRBJ2-7
D: TRBD2
V: TRBV4-2
CDR3: CASSQVSGTSGNYEQYF
DNA: TGTGCCAGCAGCCAGGTCTCAGGGACTAGCGGAAACTACGAGCAGTACTTC

size: -
J: TRBJ1-5
D: -
V: TRBV27
CDR3: CASSPRVSNQPQHF
DNA: TGTGCCAGCAGTCCGAGGGTTTCCAATCAGCCCCAGCATTTT

size: -
J: TRBJ1-6
D: TRBD1
V: TRBV5-1
CDR3: CASSPGQSSYNSPLHF
DNA: TGCGCCAGCAGCCCGGGACAGAGCTCCTATAATTCACCCCTCCACTTT

size: -
J: TRBJ2-7
D: TRBD1
V: TRBV5-1
CDR3: CASKVGTGYEQYF
DNA: TGCGCCAGCAAAGTGGGGACAGGTTACGAGCAGTACTTC

size: -
J: TRBJ1-1
D: TRBD1
V: TRBV11-3
CDR3: CASSRDRNTEAFF
DNA: TGTGCCAGCAGCCGGGACAGGAACACTGAAGCTTTCTTT

size: -
J: TRBJ1-5
D: -
V: TRBV19
CDR3: CASRSGYSNQPQHF
DNA: TGTGCCAGTAGATCGGGTTATAGCAATCAGCCCCAGCATTTT

size: -
J: TRBJ2-7
D: -
V: TRBV14
CDR3: CASSQDWARSSYEQYF
DNA: TGTGCCAGCAGCCAAGATTGGGCGCGCAGCTCCTACGAGCAGTACTTC

size: -
J: TRBJ2-2
D: TRBD2
V: TRBV19
CDR3: CASSPGGVVELFF
DNA: TGTGCCAGTAGCCCGGGGGGGGTCGTGGAGCTGTTTTTT

size: -
J: TRBJ1-6
D: -
V: TRBV15
CDR3: CATSRGGVSAPLHF
DNA: TGTGCCACCAGCAGGGGGGGGGTGTCGGCACCCCTCCACTTT

size: -
J: TRBJ1-1
D: TRBD1
V: TRBV2
CDR3: CASRDRRLVEAFF
DNA: TGTGCCAGCAGGGACAGGCGTCTTGTTGAAGCTTTCTTT

size: -
J: TRBJ1-4
D: TRBD1
V: TRBV5-1
CDR3: CASSLQGGWGTNEKLFF
DNA: TGCGCCAGCAGCTTGCAAGGGGGCTGGGGTACTAATGAAAAACTGTTTTTT

size: -
J: TRBJ1-2
D: TRBD1
V: TRBV29-1
CDR3: CSGEEGASGYTF
DNA: TGCAGCGGAGAGGAGGGGGCATCCGGCTACACCTTC

size: -
J: TRBJ1-1
D: -
V: TRBV10-3
CDR3: CAAGLEAFF
DNA: TGTGCCGCAGGCCTAGAAGCTTTCTTT

size: once
J: TRBJ1-1
D: TRBD1
V: TRBV5-1
CDR3: CASSLGTANTEAFF
DNA: TGCGCCAGCAGCTTAGGGACAGCGAACACTGAAGCTTTCTTT

size: -
J: TRBJ1-5
D: -
V: TRBV6-5
CDR3: CASSLRRDQPQHF
DNA: TGTGCCAGCAGCCTCAGGAGGGATCAGCCCCAGCATTTT

size: -
J: TRBJ2-2
D: -
V: TRBV6-5
CDR3: CASITKPGATGELFF
DNA: TGTGCCAGCATCACCAAACCTGGGGCAACCGGGGAGCTGTTTTTT

size: -
J: TRBJ2-7
D: TRBD1
V: TRBV5-5
CDR3: CASSFGQGGMQYF
DNA: TGTGCCAGCAGTTTCGGACAGGGCGGAATGCAGTACTTC

size: few
J: TRBJ2-3
D: -
V: TRBV7-2
CDR3: CASSLRLDITDTQYF
DNA: TGTGCCAGCAGCTTAAGACTCGATATCACAGATACGCAGTATTTT

size: -
J: TRBJ2-1
D: TRBD1
V: TRBV7-7
CDR3: CASSHFRDRVVNEQFF
DNA: TGTGCTAGCAGCCATTTCCGGGACAGGGTGGTCAATGAGCAGTTCTTC

size: -
J: TRBJ1-1
D: -
V: TRBV11-2
CDR3: CASSLFHGGRGQMNTEAFF
DNA: TGTGCCAGCAGCTTATTTCATGGGGGTCGAGGACAGATGAACACTGAAGCTTTCTTT

size: few
J: TRBJ1-4
D: TRBD1
V: TRBV2
CDR3: CASSERGRAEKLFF
DNA: TGTGCCAGCAGTGAGAGGGGGCGCGCGGAAAAACTGTTTTTT

size: -
J: TRBJ1-2
D: TRBD1
V: TRBV7-9
CDR3: CASSSSGTGPYGYTF
DNA: TGTGCCAGCAGCTCTTCCGGGACAGGGCCTTATGGCTACACCTTC

size: -
J: TRBJ1-2
D: -
V: TRBV3-1/TRBV3-2
CDR3: CASSQVPYGYTF
DNA: TGTGCCAGCAGTCAGGTTCCCTATGGCTACACCTTC

size: -
J: TRBJ1-5
D: TRBD1
V: TRBV19
CDR3: CASSRDRVGVSNQPQHF
DNA: TGTGCCAGTAGCCGCGACAGGGTCGGGGTGAGCAATCAGCCCCAGCATTTT

size: -
J: TRBJ1-2
D: TRBD1
V: TRBV12-3/TRBV12-4
CDR3: CASSVTGVHGYTF
DNA: TGTGCCAGCAGTGTAACAGGGGTTCATGGCTACACCTTC

size: -
J: TRBJ1-1
D: TRBD1
V: TRBV28
CDR3: CASSPDRGQAFF
DNA: TGTGCCAGCAGCCCTGACAGGGGGCAAGCTTTCTTT

size: -
J: TRBJ1-1
D: -
V: TRBV7-9
CDR3: CASSPTSLTEAFF
DNA: TGTGCCAGCAGCCCTACTAGTCTCACTGAAGCTTTCTTT

size: -
J: TRBJ2-1
D: TRBD1
V: TRBV5-1
CDR3: CASSVGQGGNEQFF
DNA: TGCGCCAGCAGCGTGGGACAGGGTGGCAATGAGCAGTTCTTC

size: -
J: TRBJ2-2
D: TRBD2
V: TRBV5-8
CDR3: CASSLGLAGGGELFF
DNA: TGTGCCAGCAGCTTGGGACTAGCGGGCGGCGGGGAGCTGTTTTTT

size: -
J: TRBJ1-4
D: TRBD1
V: TRBV10-1
CDR3: CASNLLPGQGSEKLFF
DNA: TGCGCCAGCAACCTTCTACCGGGACAGGGTAGTGAAAAACTGTTTTTT

size: once
J: TRBJ2-7
D: -
V: TRBV7-9
CDR3: CASTTNPYEQYF
DNA: TGTGCCAGTACGACAAACCCCTACGAGCAGTACTTC

size: -
J: TRBJ1-5
D: -
V: TRBV27
CDR3: CASSLGAGRLGNQPQHF
DNA: TGTGCCAGCAGTTTAGGTGCCGGGAGATTAGGAAATCAGCCCCAGCATTTT

size: -
J: TRBJ1-1
D: -
V: TRBV11-2
CDR3: CASSLVATKLNTEAFF
DNA: TGTGCCAGCAGCTTAGTAGCGACAAAGTTGAACACTGAAGCTTTCTTT